This T cell receptor beta chain was captured by sequencing in a study of CD4 T cells in relation to SARS-CoV-2 and coronaviruses. The unexposed donors gave CD4+ T cells in about 2011-2018, prior to COVID-19. The cells were cultured for approximately 10 days before CD4+ T cells were isolated. Here immunoSEQ multiplex PCR was the method, and the copy in TCRdb shows in-frame clones only, minus some. The table records roughly 20,000 clones, roughly 80% of them present only once. Regarding this clone: The antigen is not known.

Germline CDR1 MNHEY, CDR2 SVGAGI. The ends lost 7 bases at V and 7 bases at J; junction bases unmatched: 10. This CDR3 spans 15 amino acids. Sequenced sample: CD4+ T cells from PBMCs, cultured in vitro. V and J are TRBV6-5 and TRBJ2-7, with 13 nucleotides matching TRBD2. This receptor was identified in a human donor in good health. CDR3 residues: CASINGLAGDGEQYF. The CDR3, as DNA: TGTGCCAGCATTAATGGACTAGCGGGAGATGGGGAGCAGTACTTC.